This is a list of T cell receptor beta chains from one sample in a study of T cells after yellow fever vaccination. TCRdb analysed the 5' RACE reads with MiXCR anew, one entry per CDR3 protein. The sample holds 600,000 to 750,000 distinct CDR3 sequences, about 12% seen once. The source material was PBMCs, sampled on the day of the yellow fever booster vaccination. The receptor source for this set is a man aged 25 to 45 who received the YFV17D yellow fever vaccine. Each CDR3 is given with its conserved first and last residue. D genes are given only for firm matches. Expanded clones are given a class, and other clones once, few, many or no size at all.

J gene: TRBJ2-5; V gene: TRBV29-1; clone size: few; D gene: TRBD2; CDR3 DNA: TGCAGCGTTGAAGATGTGGGGAAGCGGGAGAAGGGAGAGACCCAGTACTTC; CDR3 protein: CSVEDVGKREKGETQYF
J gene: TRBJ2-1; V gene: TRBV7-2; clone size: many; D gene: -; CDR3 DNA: TGCGCCAGCAGCTTGAGCAGGGACAATGAGCAGTTCTTC; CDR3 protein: CASSLSRDNEQFF
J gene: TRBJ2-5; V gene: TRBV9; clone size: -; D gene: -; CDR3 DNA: TGTGCCAGCAGCGTAGGCTTAAGTAGCGGTCAAGAGACCCAGTACTTC; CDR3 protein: CASSVGLSSGQETQYF
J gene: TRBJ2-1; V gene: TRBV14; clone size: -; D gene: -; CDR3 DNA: TGTGCCAGCAGCCAACAAACAATAGCATTTAGGCGGGATGAGCAGTTCTTC; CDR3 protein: CASSQQTIAFRRDEQFF
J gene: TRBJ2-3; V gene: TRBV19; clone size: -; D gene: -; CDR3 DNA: TGTGCCAGTAGTATTGATGCCCGGGGGCGATCCCCAGATACGCAGTATTTT; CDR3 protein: CASSIDARGRSPDTQYF
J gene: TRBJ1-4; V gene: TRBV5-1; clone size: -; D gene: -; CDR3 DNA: TGCGCCAGTAGGCCCGATATTAATGAAAAACTGTTTTTT; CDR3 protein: CASRPDINEKLFF
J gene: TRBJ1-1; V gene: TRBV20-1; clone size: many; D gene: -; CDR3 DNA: TGCAGTGCCCACCCCGGGGGTGCGGCTGAAGCTTTCTTT; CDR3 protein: CSAHPGGAAEAFF
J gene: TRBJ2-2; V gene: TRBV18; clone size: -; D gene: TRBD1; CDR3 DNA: TGTGCCAGCTCTCAACGACAGGGTCAGAACACCGGGGAGCTGTTTTTT; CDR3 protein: CASSQRQGQNTGELFF
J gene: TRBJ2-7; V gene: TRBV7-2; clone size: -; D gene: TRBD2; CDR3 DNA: TGTGCCAGCAGCTTCCAAGCGGGAGAGGGGCAGTACTTC; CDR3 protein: CASSFQAGEGQYF
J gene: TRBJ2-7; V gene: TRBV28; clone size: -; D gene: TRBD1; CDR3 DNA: TGTGCCAGCAGGCGACAGGGGGCTCCCAGCTCCTACGAGCAGTACTTC; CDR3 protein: CASRRQGAPSSYEQYF
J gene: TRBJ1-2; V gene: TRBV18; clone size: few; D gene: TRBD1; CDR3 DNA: TGTGCCAGCTCACTGGGGACGCCGGGGACAGGGAGTGGCTACACCTTC; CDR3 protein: CASSLGTPGTGSGYTF
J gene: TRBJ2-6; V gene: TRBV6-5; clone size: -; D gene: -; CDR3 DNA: TGTGCCAGCAGCTACAGCCTAAGCTCTGGGGCCAACGTCCTGACTTTC; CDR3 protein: CASSYSLSSGANVLTF
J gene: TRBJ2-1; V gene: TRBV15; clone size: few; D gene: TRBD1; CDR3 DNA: TGTGCCACCTGGGGACAGGGGGCCGCGGAGCAGTTCTTC; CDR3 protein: CATWGQGAAEQFF
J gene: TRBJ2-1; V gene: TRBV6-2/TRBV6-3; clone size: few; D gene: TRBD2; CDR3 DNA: TGTGCCAGCATAGCGGGAGATACCCCAATAAAAAATGAGCAGTTCTTC; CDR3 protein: CASIAGDTPIKNEQFF
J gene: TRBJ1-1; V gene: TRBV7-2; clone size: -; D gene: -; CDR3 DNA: TGTGCCAGCAGCCCCCGACGGACGAACACTGAAGCTTTCTTT; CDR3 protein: CASSPRRTNTEAFF
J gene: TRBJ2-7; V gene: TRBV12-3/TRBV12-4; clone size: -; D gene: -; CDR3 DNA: TGTGCCCGCTCTTTCCTAAGCTCCTACGAGCAGTACTTC; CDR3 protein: CARSFLSSYEQYF
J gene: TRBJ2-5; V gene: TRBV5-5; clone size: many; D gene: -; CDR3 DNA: TGTGCCAGCAGCATGGGGGCGGGCCAAGAGACCCAGTACTTC; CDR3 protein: CASSMGAGQETQYF
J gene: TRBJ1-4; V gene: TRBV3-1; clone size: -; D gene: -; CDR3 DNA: TGTGCCAGCAGCCAACCGAATGAAAAACTGTTTTTT; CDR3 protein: CASSQPNEKLFF
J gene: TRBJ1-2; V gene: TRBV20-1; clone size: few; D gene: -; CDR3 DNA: TGCAGTGCTAGAGGGGCGGGGTCTGATAACTATGGCTACACCTTC; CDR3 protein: CSARGAGSDNYGYTF
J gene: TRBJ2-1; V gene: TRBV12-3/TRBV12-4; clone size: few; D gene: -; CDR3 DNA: TGTGCCAGCAGTTCCGGACGGAACAATGAGCAGTTCTTC; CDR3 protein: CASSSGRNNEQFF
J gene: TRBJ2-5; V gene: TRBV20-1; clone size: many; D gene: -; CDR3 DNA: TGCAGTGCCCCTACGGGGTACCAAGAGACCCAGTACTTC; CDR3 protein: CSAPTGYQETQYF
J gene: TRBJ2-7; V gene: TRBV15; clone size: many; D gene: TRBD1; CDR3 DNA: TGTGCCACCAGCAGTTCGACAGGGGTTGGCGACGAGCAGTACTTC; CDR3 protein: CATSSSTGVGDEQYF
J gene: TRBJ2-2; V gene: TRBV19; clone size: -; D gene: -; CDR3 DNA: TGTGCCAGTAGTATAGCCCCCGAACCCGGGGAGCTGTTTTTT; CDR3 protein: CASSIAPEPGELFF
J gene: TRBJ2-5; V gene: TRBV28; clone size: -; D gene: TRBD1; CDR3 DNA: TGTGCCATCGTCGGGACAGGCCAAGAGACCCAGTACTTC; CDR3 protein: CAIVGTGQETQYF
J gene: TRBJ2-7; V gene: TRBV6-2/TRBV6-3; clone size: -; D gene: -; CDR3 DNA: TGTGCCAGCAGTACAAGACAGCCCTACGAGCAGTACTTC; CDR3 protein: CASSTRQPYEQYF
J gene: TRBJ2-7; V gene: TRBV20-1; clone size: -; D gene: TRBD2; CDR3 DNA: TGCAGTGCTAGTGGAGCGGGACTATCCTACGAGCAGTACTTC; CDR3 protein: CSASGAGLSYEQYF
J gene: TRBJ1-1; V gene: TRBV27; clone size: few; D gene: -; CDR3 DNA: TGTGCCAGCAGTTTATCTCGGGGGGGCACTGAAGCTTTCTTT; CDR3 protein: CASSLSRGGTEAFF
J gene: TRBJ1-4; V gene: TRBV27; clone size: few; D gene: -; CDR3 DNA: TGTGCCAGCAGTCACCACAACTCCGACGAAAAACTGTTTTTT; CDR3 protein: CASSHHNSDEKLFF
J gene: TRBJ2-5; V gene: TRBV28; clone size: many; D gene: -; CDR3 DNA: TGTGCCAGCAGTTTAGTATCCGGGGGGCCCCAAGAGACCCAGTACTTC; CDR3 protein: CASSLVSGGPQETQYF
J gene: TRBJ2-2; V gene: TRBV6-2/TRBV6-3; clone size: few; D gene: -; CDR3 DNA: TGTGCCGCTACCCTTGTGCACTCCGGGGAGCTGTTTTTT; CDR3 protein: CAATLVHSGELFF
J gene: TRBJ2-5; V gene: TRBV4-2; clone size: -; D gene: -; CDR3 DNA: TGTGCCAGCAGCCGGCCCCGGGAAGATTGGGCAGAGACCCAGTACTTC; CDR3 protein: CASSRPREDWAETQYF
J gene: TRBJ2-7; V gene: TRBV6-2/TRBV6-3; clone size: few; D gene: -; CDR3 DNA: TGTGCCAGCAGTCCACTCGACCGGGGACACACCACTCGTGAGCAGTACTTC; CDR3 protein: CASSPLDRGHTTREQYF
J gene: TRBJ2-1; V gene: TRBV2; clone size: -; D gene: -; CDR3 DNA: TGTGCCAGCAGGAGGGACTCGACCCATTACAATGAGCAGTTCTTC; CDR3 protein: CASRRDSTHYNEQFF
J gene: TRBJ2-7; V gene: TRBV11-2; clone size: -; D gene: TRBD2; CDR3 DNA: TGTGCCAGCAGCCAGTTCAGCGGGAATGACGAGCAGTACTTC; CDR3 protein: CASSQFSGNDEQYF
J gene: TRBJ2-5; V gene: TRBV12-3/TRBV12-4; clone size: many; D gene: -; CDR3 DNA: TGTGCCAGCAGCCCGAAAGGGAGTCTCCAAGAGACCCAGTACTTC; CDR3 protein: CASSPKGSLQETQYF
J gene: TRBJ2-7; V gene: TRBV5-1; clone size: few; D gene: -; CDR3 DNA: TGCGCCAGCAGCTTGGGGGCGGAAAGCACCGAGCAGTACTTC; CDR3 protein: CASSLGAESTEQYF
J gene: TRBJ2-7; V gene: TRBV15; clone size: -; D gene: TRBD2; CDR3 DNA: TGTGCCACCAGCAGGAGCAGGCCAGGGACTAGCGGGTTCTACGAGCAGTACTTC; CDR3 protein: CATSRSRPGTSGFYEQYF
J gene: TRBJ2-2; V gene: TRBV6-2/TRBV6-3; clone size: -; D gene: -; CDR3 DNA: TGTGCCAGCGCTAACAGGGAGACCGGGGAGCTGTTTTTT; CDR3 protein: CASANRETGELFF
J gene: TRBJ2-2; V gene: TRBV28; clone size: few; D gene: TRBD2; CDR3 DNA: TGTGCCACCCTTATTAGCGGGAGGGCGACCGGGGAGCTGTTTTTT; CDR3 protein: CATLISGRATGELFF
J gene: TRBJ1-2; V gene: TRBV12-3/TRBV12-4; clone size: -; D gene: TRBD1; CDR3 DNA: TGTGCCAGCAGTCCCCAGGGGGCGCAGGTCTATGGCTACACCTTC; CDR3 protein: CASSPQGAQVYGYTF
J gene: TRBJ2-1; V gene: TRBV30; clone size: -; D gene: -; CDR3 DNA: TGTGCCTGGAGTCCTCGTTCCGCGGGTGGTGAGCAGTTCTTC; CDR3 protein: CAWSPRSAGGEQFF
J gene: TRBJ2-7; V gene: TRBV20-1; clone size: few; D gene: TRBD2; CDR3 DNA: TGCAGTGCGGACCCGGGACTAGCGGGAGGTTGGCATGTAAAAGAGCAGTACTTC; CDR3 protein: CSADPGLAGGWHVKEQYF
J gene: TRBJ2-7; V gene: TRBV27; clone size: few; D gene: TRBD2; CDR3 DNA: TGTGCCAGCAGTTTGCGGGAGGTTCACGAGCAGTACTTC; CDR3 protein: CASSLREVHEQYF
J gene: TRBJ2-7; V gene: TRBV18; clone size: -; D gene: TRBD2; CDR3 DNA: TGTGCCAGCTCGCCTCCGGGACTAGCGGGAGTAGGTGAGCAGTACTTC; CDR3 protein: CASSPPGLAGVGEQYF
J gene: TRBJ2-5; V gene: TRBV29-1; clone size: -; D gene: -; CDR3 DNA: TGCAGCGTTGAAGATCGGAACAGCCCCCGGGAGACCCAGTACTTC; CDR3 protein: CSVEDRNSPRETQYF
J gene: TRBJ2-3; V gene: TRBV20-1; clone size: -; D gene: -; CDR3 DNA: TGCAGTGCTAGAGAGGGGGCGGGTGGGGATACGCAGTATTTT; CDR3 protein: CSAREGAGGDTQYF
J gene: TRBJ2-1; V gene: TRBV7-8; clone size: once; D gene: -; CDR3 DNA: TGTGCCAGCAGCCAAGGTGAGTGGCACCGGGACCACAATGAGCAGTTCTTC; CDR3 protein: CASSQGEWHRDHNEQFF
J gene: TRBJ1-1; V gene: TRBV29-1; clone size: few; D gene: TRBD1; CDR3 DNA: TGCAGCTTGGACAGGGGGAGCACTGAAGCTTTCTTT; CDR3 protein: CSLDRGSTEAFF
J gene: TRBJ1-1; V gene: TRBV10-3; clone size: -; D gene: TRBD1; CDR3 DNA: TGTGCCATCAGGCCCGGGACAGGGCTTAACACTGAAGCTTTCTTT; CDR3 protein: CAIRPGTGLNTEAFF
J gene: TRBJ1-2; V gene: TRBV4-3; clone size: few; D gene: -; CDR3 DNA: TGCGCCAGCAGCCAAGAGTTCTTACCGCTATTAGGTGGCTACACCTTC; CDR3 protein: CASSQEFLPLLGGYTF
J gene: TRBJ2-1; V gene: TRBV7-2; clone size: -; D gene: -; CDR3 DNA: TGTGCCAGCAGCCCAACACGCTTAGCGTCTTACAATGAGCAGTTCTTC; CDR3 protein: CASSPTRLASYNEQFF
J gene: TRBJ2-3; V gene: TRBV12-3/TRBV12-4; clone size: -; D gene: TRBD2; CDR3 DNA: TGTGCCAGCAGTTTATCTGCAAGCGGGAGACGGACAGATACGCAGTATTTT; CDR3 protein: CASSLSASGRRTDTQYF
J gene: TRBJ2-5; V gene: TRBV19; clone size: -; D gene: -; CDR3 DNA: TGTGCCAGTAAGGAGGAGCGTTGGACCCAGTACTTC; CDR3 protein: CASKEERWTQYF
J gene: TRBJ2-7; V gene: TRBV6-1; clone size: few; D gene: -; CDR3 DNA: TGTGCCAGCAGTGAACCCCGAGTTTTGTCCTACGAGCAGTACTTC; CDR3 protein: CASSEPRVLSYEQYF
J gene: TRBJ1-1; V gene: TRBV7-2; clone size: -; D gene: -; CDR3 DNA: TGTGCCAGCAGCTTAGCTCTCGGCAGGGCCACTGAAGCTTTCTTT; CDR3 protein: CASSLALGRATEAFF